A single sample gave rise to the 23 T cell receptor beta chains below, sequenced in a study of T cell clonality in common variable immunodeficiency. Clones were read by immunoSEQ multiplex PCR, and TCRdb kept only the in-frame ones, dropping some. The sample shows tens of thousands of clones, no singletons; the ten largest hold less than 4.5%. Sequencing input: peripheral blood mononuclear cells. The receptors were gathered from a person aged 18-70 years in good health.

Ten or more counts support this clone. The read is 3 residues too short to cover the CDR3 end, so that end is filled in from the germline J gene. The gene calls are TRBV5-1 and TRBJ2-2, with TRBD2 as a possible D gene (6 bases). V lost 0 bases and J 3 bases, leaving 15 bases between the germline ends. The CDR3 sequence is 17 residues long. Looked up from germline, CDR1 is SGHRS and CDR2 is YFSETQ. The CDR3 sequence is CASSLDSPGGYTGELFF. The sequenced part of the CDR3 DNA is TGCGCCAGCAGCTTGGACAGCCCCGGGGGTTACACCGGGGAG.

Concerning this clone itself: An end of the junction differs from the germline gene, which may be a read error. The read is 3 residues too short to cover the CDR3 end, so that end is filled in from the germline J gene. The same CDR3 is also encoded by other DNA sequences in this sample. This chain joins TRBV19 and TRBJ1-3; D ambiguous. Germline loops: CDR1 LNHDA, CDR2 SQIVND (reference sequence). This CDR3 has 15 amino acids. This CDR3 is CASSIPGLSGNTIYF. The sequenced part of the CDR3 DNA is TGTGCCAGTAGTATACCCGGACTCTCTGGAAACACA.

Of note for this clone: Read data end 3 residues before the CDR3 end; the end is taken from the germline J gene. This chain uses TRBV11-3 with TRBJ2-2, with a possible D match to TRBD1 (6 bases). CDR1 is SGHNT, CDR2 YENEEA, per germline. CDR3 length: 14 residues. V was shortened by 5 bases and J by 1 base, with 8 bases between the two germline ends. CDR3 amino acids: CASSMTGNTGELFF. The CDR3 DNA, read in part, is TGTGCCAGCAGCATGACAGGGAACACCGGGGAG.

This clone was seen many times. The read ends 3 residues early relative to the CDR3; the germline J gene fills the gap. This chain joins TRBV5-1 and TRBJ2-3; D is uncertain. The germline V gene encodes CDR1 SGHRS and CDR2 YFSETQ. Trimming removed 1 base at V and 6 bases at J, with 6 bases between. CDR3 length: 12 amino acids. The CDR3 DNA, read in part, is TGCGCCAGCAGCTTGCCTACGGATACG. Translated, it gives CASSLPTDT. The CDR3 in full is CASSLPTDTQYF.

This clone occurred many times. The observed sequence ends 3 residues before the CDR3 terminus, with the missing tail filled in from the germline J gene. This sequence joins TRBV28 and TRBJ2-7, with 10 positions matching TRBD2. The CDR3 sequence is 13 residues long. Germline V gene lookup returns CDR1 MDHEN and CDR2 SYDVKM. V gave up 8 bases and J gave up 3 bases; unmatched junction bases: 4. The CDR3 reads CASYLAGDYEQYF. The CDR3 DNA, read in part, is TGTGCCAGCTACCTAGCGGGAGACTACGAG. Full variable domain (outside the CDR3, taken from reference TRBV28 and TRBJ2-7): DVKVTQSSRYLVKRTGEKVFLECVQDMDHENMFWYRQDPGLGLRLIYFSYDVKMKEKGDIPEGYSVSREKKERFSLILESASTNQTSMYLCASYLAGDYEQYFGPGTRLTVT.

The CDR3 spells CASSDRVNTQYF. The part of the CDR3 DNA that was read is TGTGCCAGCAGTGACAGGGTTAATACG. The chain links TRBV6-1 to TRBJ2-3; D is possibly TRBD1 (5 bases). The observed sequence ends 3 residues before the CDR3 terminus, with the missing tail filled in from the germline J gene. V lost 3 bases, J lost 7 bases, and 8 bases lay in between. The CDR3 runs 12 residues. Germline V lookup: CDR1 MNHNS, CDR2 SASEGT.

This clone showed up many times. The sequenced fragment ends 3 residues before the CDR3 boundary, so the rest is inferred from the germline J gene. The chain couples TRBV20-1 to TRBJ2-7, with D possibly TRBD1 on 5 matching bases. Trimming shortened V by 1 base and J by 2 bases, and 9 bases separated the two germline ends. The CDR3 spans 13 residues. Germline-derived CDR1 and CDR2 are DFQATT and SNEGSKA (reference sequence). The part of the CDR3 DNA that was read is TGCAGTGCTAGAGGACAGTCCACCTACGAG. Its protein product is CSARGQSTYE. The full CDR3 protein is CSARGQSTYEQYF.

As for this clone: The sequenced fragment ends 3 residues before the CDR3 boundary, so the rest is inferred from the germline J gene. The gene calls are TRBV7-8 and TRBJ1-1; D uncertain. Trimming pared 7 bases from V and 3 bases from J, leaving 12 bases between. CDR1 is SGHVS, CDR2 FQNEAQ, per germline. This CDR3 is 13 amino acids long. The chain's CDR3 is CASTRPRDTEAFF. The CDR3 bases that were read are TGTGCCAGCACCAGACCACGGGACACTGAA.

This clone was recorded at least ten times. The read stops 3 residues short of the end of the CDR3; the missing end is completed from the germline J gene. The V and J genes are TRBV20-1 and TRBJ2-7; 9 bases fit TRBD1. Germline loops: CDR1 DFQATT, CDR2 SNEGSKA (reference sequence). The CDR3 covers 13 residues. J was trimmed by 2 bases and V by 4 bases; bases with no gene match: 3. CDR3 bases read: TGCAGTGCTACCGGGACAGGGACCTACGAG. It translates to CSATGTGTYE. The entire CDR3 is CSATGTGTYEQYF.

This clone was observed a handful of times. The CDR3 end is not reached by the read, which stops 3 residues before it; the germline J gene fills it in. V usage is TRBV18 and J usage is TRBJ2-5, with TRBD1 matching over 8 bases. The CDR3 is made up of 15 amino acids. With 5 bases clipped from V and 2 bases from J, the junction kept 7 bases outside the gene matches. Germline assignment: CDR1 KGHSH and CDR2 LQKENI. CDR3 DNA, as far as it was read: TGTGCCAGCTCATCGCAGGGGGCGCGTCAAGAGACC. This sequence encodes CASSSQGARQET. The entire CDR3 protein is CASSSQGARQETQYF.

This clone was detected ten times or more. Read coverage stops 3 residues before the CDR3 terminus; the germline J gene supplies the remainder. This chain links TRBV6-2 or TRBV6-3 with TRBJ2-7; the match to TRBD2 covers 9 bases. Germline V gene data show CDR1 as MNHEY and CDR2 as SVGEGT. This CDR3 has 14 amino acids. The V gene end was trimmed by 7 bases and the J gene end by 3 bases; junction bases not matched to a gene: 7. The chain's CDR3 is CASKLAGALYEQYF. The covered CDR3 bases are TGTGCCAGCAAATTAGCGGGAGCTCTCTACGAG.

This clone has a count of ten or more. The read gets to within 3 residues of the CDR3 end, and the germline J gene fills in the rest. V is TRBV9 and J is TRBJ1-6, with unresolved D. Trimming pared 0 bases from V and 5 bases from J, leaving 12 bases between. The germline gives CDR1 SGDLS, CDR2 YYNGEE. This CDR3 spans 16 amino acids. Incomplete CDR3 DNA: TGTGCCAGCAGCGTAGCCATCTATTATGATAATTCACCC. Its protein is CASSVAIYYDNSP. The entire CDR3 protein is CASSVAIYYDNSPLHF.

This clone was detected many times. Read data end 3 residues before the CDR3 end; the end is taken from the germline J gene. This sequence joins TRBV29-1 and TRBJ2-3, with 8 nucleotides matching TRBD2. CDR3 size: 14 residues. The germline V gene has CDR1 SQVTM and CDR2 ANQGSEA. CDR3 DNA (partial): TGCAGCGTTCAAAGCGGGAGTGTTGGGGAGACG. This translates into CSVQSGSVGET. The entire CDR3 protein is CSVQSGSVGETQYF.

In this sample, this clone turned up many times. Coverage ceases 3 residues before the CDR3 finishes, and the germline J gene fills in the end. The chain recombines TRBV20-1 with TRBJ1-4; D is perhaps TRBD1 (6 bases). Trimming stripped 1 base from V and 0 bases from J, with 27 bases between. The germline CDR1 and CDR2 sequences are DFQATT and SNEGSKA (reference sequence). This CDR3 contains 21 residues. CDR3 bases read: TGCAGTGCTAGAGGGGGGGGACACTCAAGGACCCACTTGGCAACTAATGAAAAA. It encodes CSARGGGHSRTHLATNEK. From start to end, the CDR3 is CSARGGGHSRTHLATNEKLFF.

This clone was observed many times. The read ends 3 residues before the CDR3 terminus; that terminus is restored from the germline J gene. The chain uses TRBV18 and TRBJ1-2; TRBD1 agrees at 9 bases. The CDR3 consists of 15 residues. CDR1 and CDR2 from the germline V gene are KGHSH and LQKENI. The ends lost 5 bases at V and 5 bases at J; junction bases unmatched: 9. The CDR3 is CASSEGQGLIYGYTF. The sequenced CDR3 bases are TGTGCCAGCTCAGAAGGACAGGGGCTTATATATGGC.

Turning to this clone: Coverage ceases 3 residues before the CDR3 finishes, and the germline J gene fills in the end. The rearrangement links TRBV5-1 to TRBJ2-3; TRBD2 might be the D (6 bases). Looked up from germline, CDR1 is SGHRS and CDR2 is YFSETQ. The CDR3 covers 14 residues. The DNA read from the CDR3 is TGCGCCAGCAGCTTGGGACCCGGGGGTCAGCCG. Encoded protein: CASSLGPGGQP. The CDR3, in full, reads CASSLGPGGQPQYF.

This clone was seen ten or more times. The CDR3 goes on 3 residues after the read ends, and that part is filled in from the germline J gene. The chain is built from TRBV5-4 and TRBJ2-5, with D perhaps matching TRBD2 (5 bases). Germline values: CDR1 SGHNT, CDR2 YYREEE (reference sequence). This CDR3 contains 14 residues. V shed 4 bases and J shed 0 bases, with 10 bases lying between them. The chain's CDR3 is CASSVGAYQETQYF. CDR3 bases read: TGTGCCAGCAGCGTGGGAGCGTACCAAGAGACC.

Details on this clone: The read ends 3 residues before the CDR3 terminus; that terminus is restored from the germline J gene. The chain has TRBV20-1 and TRBJ2-5; 7 bases fit TRBD1. The CDR3 runs to 16 residues. The V segment lost 4 bases and the J segment 2 bases; nucleotides outside the gene matches: 13. Germline V gives CDR1 DFQATT, CDR2 SNEGSKA (reference sequence). CDR3 DNA, as far as it was read: TGCAGTGCTATAGGGACAGTAAAAGGAGGACAAGAGACC. Its translation: CSAIGTVKGGQET. The full CDR3 protein reads CSAIGTVKGGQETQYF.

This clone was recorded at least ten times. The DNA ends 3 residues before the CDR3 does, and the rest of the CDR3 is filled in from the germline J gene. This sequence joins TRBV20-1 and TRBJ1-2; TRBD1 matches at 7 bases. Germline CDR1 reads DFQATT; CDR2 reads SNEGSKA (reference sequence). This CDR3 is built from 14 residues. The V and J ends lost 8 bases and 2 bases, in that order; junction bases with no gene match: 11. CDR3 sequence: CSTDRAINNYGYTF. The CDR3 bases that were read are TGCAGTACCGACAGGGCGATTAACAACTATGGC.

This clone was recorded at least ten times. A junction boundary mismatches the germline segment, possibly from a read error. The missing CDR3 end, 3 residues past where the read stops, is filled in from the germline J gene. This chain uses TRBV4-1 with TRBJ1-4, with a tentative D call TRBD1 (6 bases). The CDR3 totals 16 residues. Germline lookup yields CDR1 MGHRA and CDR2 YSYEKL. CDR3 sequence reads: CASRQERTARGEKLFF. The CDR3 DNA, read in part, is TGCGCCAGCAGACAAGAGCGGACAGCCAGAGGTGAAAAA.

A remark on this clone: The observed sequence ends 3 residues before the CDR3 terminus, with the missing tail filled in from the germline J gene. The gene calls are TRBV2 and TRBJ1-2; the D gene is possibly TRBD1 (6 bases). CDR3 size: 14 residues. CDR1 and CDR2 from the germline V gene are SNHLY and FYNNEI. V lost 3 bases to trimming and J lost 5 bases, with 13 bases between them. The part of the CDR3 DNA that was read is TGTGCCAGCAGTGAGTTGCAGGGGCCATATGGC. Its protein is CASSELQGPYG. The entire CDR3 is CASSELQGPYGYTF.

Concerning this clone: It may be a read error: a sequence one base away is much more abundant. Sequencing ends 3 residues short of the CDR3 end; the germline J gene provides the rest. The identical CDR3 is also encoded by other nucleotide sequences in the sample. The chain couples TRBV5-6 to TRBJ1-2; D is possibly TRBD1 (6 bases). CDR3 length: 15 residues. Per germline, CDR1 SGHDT and CDR2 YYEEEE. CDR3 bases read: TGTGCCAGCAGCAGAAGGACAGACATACCCTATGGA. It translates to CASSRRTDIPYG. In full, the CDR3 is CASSRRTDIPYGYTF.

This clone showed up just a few times. The CDR3 end falls 3 residues outside the read, so it is completed with the germline J gene. The J gene is TRBJ1-2, the V gene TRBV18; D is unresolved. The germline V gene encodes CDR1 KGHSH and CDR2 LQKENI. The CDR3 runs 15 residues. CDR3 in amino acids: CASSGLGQVYNDYTF. CDR3 bases read: TGTGCCAGCTCAGGTCTTGGGCAGGTCTACAATGAC.